The present T cell receptor (beta chain) was sequenced within a study of identical twins. Findings of the study overall: The degree of excess twin sharing was weaker in beta out-of-frame sequences. It was cross-sectional statistical analysis, not following the same donors, that the conclusions relied on. Out-of-frame alpha sequences shared by twins showed excess low generation probability.

Every one of the donors was a healthy Caucasian. TCRdb reprocessed the 5' RACE reads via MiXCR and lists one record per CDR3 protein. This table holds 1.5 million to 2 million distinct CDR3 sequences, under 35% found once. On this clonotype: Its specificity is not known.

The CDR3 has 14 residues. J was trimmed by 5 bases and V by 6 bases; bases with no gene match: 8. The chain couples TRBV12-3 or TRBV12-4 to TRBJ1-2; TRBD1 agrees at 8 bases. Sequenced: cord blood. The sequence was obtained from a newborn girl in good health. The CDR3 nucleotides are TGTGCCAGCAGCCGGACAGGGAAAGGGTATGGCTACACCTTC. Translated, it gives CASSRTGKGYGYTF.